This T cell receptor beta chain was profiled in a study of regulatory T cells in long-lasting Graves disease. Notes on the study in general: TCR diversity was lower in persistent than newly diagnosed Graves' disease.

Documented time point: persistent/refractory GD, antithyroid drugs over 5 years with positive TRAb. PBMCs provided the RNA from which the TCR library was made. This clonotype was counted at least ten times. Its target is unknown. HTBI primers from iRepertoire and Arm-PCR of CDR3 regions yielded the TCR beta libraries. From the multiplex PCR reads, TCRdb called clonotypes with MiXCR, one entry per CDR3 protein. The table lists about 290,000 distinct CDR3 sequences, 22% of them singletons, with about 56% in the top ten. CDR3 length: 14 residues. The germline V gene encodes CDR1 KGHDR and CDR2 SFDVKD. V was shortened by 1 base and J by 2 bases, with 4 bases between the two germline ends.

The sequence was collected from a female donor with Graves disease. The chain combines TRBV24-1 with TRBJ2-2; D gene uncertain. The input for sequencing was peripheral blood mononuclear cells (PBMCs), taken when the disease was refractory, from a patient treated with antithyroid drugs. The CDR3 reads CATSDFSNTGELFF. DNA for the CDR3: TGTGCCACCAGTGATTTCAGCAACACCGGGGAGCTGTTTTTT.